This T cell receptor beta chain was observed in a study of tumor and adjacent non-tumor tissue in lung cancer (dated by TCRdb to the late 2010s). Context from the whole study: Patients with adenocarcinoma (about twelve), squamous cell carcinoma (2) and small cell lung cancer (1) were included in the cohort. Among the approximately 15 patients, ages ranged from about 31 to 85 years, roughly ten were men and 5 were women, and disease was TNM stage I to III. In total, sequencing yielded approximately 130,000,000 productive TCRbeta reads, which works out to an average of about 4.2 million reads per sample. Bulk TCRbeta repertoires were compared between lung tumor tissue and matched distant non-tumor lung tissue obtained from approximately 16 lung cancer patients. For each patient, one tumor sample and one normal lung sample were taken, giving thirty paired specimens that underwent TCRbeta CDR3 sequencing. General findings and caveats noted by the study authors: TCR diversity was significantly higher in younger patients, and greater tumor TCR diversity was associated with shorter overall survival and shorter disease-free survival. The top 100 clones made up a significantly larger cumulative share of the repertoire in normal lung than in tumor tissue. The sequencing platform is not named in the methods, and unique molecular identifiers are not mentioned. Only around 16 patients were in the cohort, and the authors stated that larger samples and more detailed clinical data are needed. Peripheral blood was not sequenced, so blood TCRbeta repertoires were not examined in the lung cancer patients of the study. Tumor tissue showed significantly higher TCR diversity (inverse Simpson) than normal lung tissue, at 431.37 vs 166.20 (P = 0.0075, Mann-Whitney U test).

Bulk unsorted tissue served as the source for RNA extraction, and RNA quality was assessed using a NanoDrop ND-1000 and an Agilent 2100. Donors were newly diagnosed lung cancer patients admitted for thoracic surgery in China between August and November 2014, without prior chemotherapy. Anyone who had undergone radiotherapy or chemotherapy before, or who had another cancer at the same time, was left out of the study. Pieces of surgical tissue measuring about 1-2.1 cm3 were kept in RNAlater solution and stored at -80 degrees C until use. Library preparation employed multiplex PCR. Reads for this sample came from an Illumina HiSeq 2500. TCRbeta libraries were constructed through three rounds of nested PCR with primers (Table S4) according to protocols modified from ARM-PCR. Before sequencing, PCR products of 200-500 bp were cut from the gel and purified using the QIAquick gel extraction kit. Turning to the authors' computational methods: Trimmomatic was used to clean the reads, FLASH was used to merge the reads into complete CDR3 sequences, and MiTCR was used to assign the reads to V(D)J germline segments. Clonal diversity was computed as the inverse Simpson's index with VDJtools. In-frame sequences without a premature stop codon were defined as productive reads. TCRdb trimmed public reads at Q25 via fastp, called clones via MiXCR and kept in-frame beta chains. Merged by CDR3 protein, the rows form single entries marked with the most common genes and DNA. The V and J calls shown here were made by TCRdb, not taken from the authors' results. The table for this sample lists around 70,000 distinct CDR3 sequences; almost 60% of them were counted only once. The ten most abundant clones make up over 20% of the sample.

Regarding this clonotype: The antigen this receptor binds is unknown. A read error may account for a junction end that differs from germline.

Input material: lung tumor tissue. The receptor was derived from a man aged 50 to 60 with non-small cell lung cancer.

The DNA sequence is as follows: TGTGCCAGCGGCTTATTAGGACTAGGGGGAGGGAATGAGCAGTTCTTC. This yields the protein CASGLLGLGGGNEQFF. The chain employs TRBV11-1 and TRBJ2-1; a tentative D match to TRBD2 spans 7 bases. From its cysteine to its phenylalanine, the CDR3 spans 16 amino acids. The read is trimmed to its CDR3 DNA, 48 bases read in frame from base 1. CDR1 is given as SGHAT and CDR2 as FQDESV, both from the germline V gene (reference sequence).